This TCR beta chain was sequenced during a study of blood T cell repertoires in COVID-19 (dated by TCRdb to about 2020). At the level of the whole study: Collaborator samples came from the United States, Italy and Spain and covered acute and convalescent phases of COVID-19. The prospective study material was composed of cDNA or gDNA derived from T cells, B-cell-depleted T cells, or PBMCs. The dataset comprised deeply sampled blood TCRbeta repertoires from subjects exposed to, actively infected with, or recovered from COVID-19. The repertoires were released in a freely available public database intended as a resource for research on the immune response to SARS-CoV-2. Samples came from the ongoing ImmuneRACE study (first 160 participants) plus 1,254 subjects from 6 global collaborators. The sample metadata nearly always contained a de-identified subject ID, COVID-19 status, age in years and sex. HLA class I and class II types, where available, came from metadata supplied by the sample provider rather than from assay-based typing. The paper's findings and limits, for the study overall: How much clinical and demographic metadata was included differed by source and by participant, and the metadata was provided uncurated.

The germline V gene yields SGHRS for CDR1 and YFSETQ for CDR2. The CDR3 runs 13 amino acids, cysteine and phenylalanine included. This entry keeps only the CDR3 DNA: 39 bases, framed from base 1. V is pared back by 4 bases and J by 4 bases, with 12 bases lying between the germline termini. Concerning this clone itself: The antigen this receptor binds is unknown. No much larger clone is present one base from it, and per-base qualities are unavailable.

Each collaborating institution followed its own protocols to collect whole blood in K2EDTA tubes. For TCRbeta analysis, collaborator samples were shipped as frozen whole blood, as isolated PBMCs, or as DNA extracted from either sample type. The immunoSEQ Assay, a bias-controlled multiplex PCR, was used to amplify TCRbeta CDR3 regions from genomic DNA. As for the authors' bioinformatics: Within the assay, amplification of reference gene primers was used to estimate how many nucleated cells each sample contained. To quantify the absolute abundance of each unique TCRbeta CDR3 rearrangement, sequence reads were collapsed and filtered. For each sample, productive Simpson clonality was calculated as the square root of Simpson's diversity index across productive rearrangements. The source is immuneACCESS, and TCRdb retained only in-frame sequences with V and J called. Part of the clones is not carried over; for the studies checked, unresolved V genes explain less than half of this, and the remainder is unexplained. V and J calls plus clone size are reproduced from that table; the DNA served to infer D and trimming. The table for this sample lists more than 150,000 clones; over 80% of them were counted only once. 2.5% to 3.5% of the sample lies in the top ten.

The specimen sequenced was peripheral blood. The sequence came from a woman aged 60-70 years with acute or convalescent COVID-19. The rearranged segments are TRBV5-1 and TRBJ2-7; too little of a D gene remains to name it. The CDR3 amino acid sequence is: CASSGSSLYEQYF. The nucleotides read TGCGCCAGCAGCGGCAGTTCCTTGTACGAGCAGTACTTC.